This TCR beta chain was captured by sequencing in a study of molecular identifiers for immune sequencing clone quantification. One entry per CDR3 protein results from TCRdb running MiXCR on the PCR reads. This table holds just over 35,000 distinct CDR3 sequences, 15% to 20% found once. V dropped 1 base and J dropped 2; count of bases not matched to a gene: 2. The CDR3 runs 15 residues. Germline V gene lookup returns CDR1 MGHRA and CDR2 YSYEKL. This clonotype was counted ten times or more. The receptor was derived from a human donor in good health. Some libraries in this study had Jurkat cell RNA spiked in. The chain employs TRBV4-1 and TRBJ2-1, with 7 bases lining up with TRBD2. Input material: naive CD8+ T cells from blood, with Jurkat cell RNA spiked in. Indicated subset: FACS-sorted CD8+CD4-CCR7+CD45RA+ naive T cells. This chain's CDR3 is CASSQVAGAYNEQFF. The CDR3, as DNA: TGCGCCAGCAGCCAAGTTGCGGGAGCCTACAATGAGCAGTTCTTC.